Listed below are T cell receptor beta chains from one sample, sequenced in a study of early T cells in non-severe SARS-CoV-2 infection. MiXCR, run by TCRdb on the 5' RACE reads, gives a single entry per CDR3 protein. This sample yields approximately 98,000 distinct CDR3 sequences, of which about 12% are seen a single time; 2.5% to 4% belongs to the top ten. Sample: whole blood. All receptors come from an adult who was a healthcare worker with PCR-confirmed SARS-CoV-2 infection or an uninfected control (not recorded which). The CDR3 runs from the conserved cysteine through the conserved F or W. Size is stated for part of the rows, as once, few or many counts, or as a class when the clone is expanded.

clone_size: -; v_call: TRBV20-1; cdr3_length: 16; cdr3_aa: CSASGGRGATNEKLFF
clone_size: many; v_call: TRBV24-1; cdr3_length: 15; cdr3_aa: CATSESPGSNQPQHF
clone_size: -; v_call: TRBV12-3/TRBV12-4; cdr3_length: 12; cdr3_aa: CASSFPWDEQYF
clone_size: many; v_call: TRBV6-5; cdr3_length: 13; cdr3_aa: CASSAGTLPQTFF
clone_size: -; v_call: TRBV12-3/TRBV12-4; cdr3_length: 13; cdr3_aa: CASSFVGRETQYF
clone_size: few; v_call: TRBV5-1; cdr3_length: 15; cdr3_aa: CASSLGDRGHNEQFF
clone_size: -; v_call: TRBV3-1; cdr3_length: 13; cdr3_aa: CASSDRDSETQYF
clone_size: many; v_call: TRBV2; cdr3_length: 15; cdr3_aa: CASRGTSANTGELFF
clone_size: -; v_call: TRBV28; cdr3_length: 15; cdr3_aa: CASYQSAAGFYEQYF
clone_size: few; v_call: TRBV7-9; cdr3_length: 13; cdr3_aa: CASSNRGPDTQYF
clone_size: few; v_call: TRBV6-6; cdr3_length: 14; cdr3_aa: CASSTGTDLYEQYF
clone_size: -; v_call: TRBV3-1; cdr3_length: 13; cdr3_aa: CASSSGKNTEAFF
clone_size: -; v_call: TRBV6-6; cdr3_length: 13; cdr3_aa: CASSSGTVVGYTF
clone_size: -; v_call: TRBV12-3/TRBV12-4; cdr3_length: 13; cdr3_aa: CASSRLANTEAFF
clone_size: many; v_call: TRBV19; cdr3_length: 15; cdr3_aa: CASIGLHYSNQPQHF
clone_size: few; v_call: TRBV28; cdr3_length: 11; cdr3_aa: CATSGSGELFF
clone_size: -; v_call: TRBV20-1; cdr3_length: 14; cdr3_aa: CSANHPGQGFGYTF
clone_size: few; v_call: TRBV5-1; cdr3_length: 16; cdr3_aa: CASSIPLDSGANVLTF
clone_size: many; v_call: TRBV11-2; cdr3_length: 15; cdr3_aa: CASSLTSGRLDIQYF
clone_size: -; v_call: TRBV20-1; cdr3_length: 10; cdr3_aa: CSTEWYGYTF
clone_size: few; v_call: TRBV7-8; cdr3_length: 14; cdr3_aa: CASSFRGLNTEAFF
clone_size: few; v_call: TRBV18; cdr3_length: 12; cdr3_aa: CASSPDSPEQFF
clone_size: many; v_call: TRBV29-1; cdr3_length: 15; cdr3_aa: CSANELEFVNNEQFF
clone_size: -; v_call: TRBV7-8; cdr3_length: 16; cdr3_aa: CASSLVARRAGQPQHF
clone_size: few; v_call: TRBV20-1; cdr3_length: 14; cdr3_aa: CSASGQGDRYGYTF
clone_size: -; v_call: TRBV5-1; cdr3_length: 16; cdr3_aa: CARSLASGVAKNIQYF
clone_size: -; v_call: TRBV27; cdr3_length: 13; cdr3_aa: CASSFRGLAPLHF
clone_size: -; v_call: TRBV5-5; cdr3_length: 13; cdr3_aa: CASSLEQGDEQYF
clone_size: few; v_call: TRBV12-5; cdr3_length: 14; cdr3_aa: CASGFTYGTGEAFF
clone_size: many; v_call: TRBV21-1; cdr3_length: 9; cdr3_aa: CASTREQYF
clone_size: many; v_call: TRBV11-2; cdr3_length: 15; cdr3_aa: CASSLGQGDTDTQYF